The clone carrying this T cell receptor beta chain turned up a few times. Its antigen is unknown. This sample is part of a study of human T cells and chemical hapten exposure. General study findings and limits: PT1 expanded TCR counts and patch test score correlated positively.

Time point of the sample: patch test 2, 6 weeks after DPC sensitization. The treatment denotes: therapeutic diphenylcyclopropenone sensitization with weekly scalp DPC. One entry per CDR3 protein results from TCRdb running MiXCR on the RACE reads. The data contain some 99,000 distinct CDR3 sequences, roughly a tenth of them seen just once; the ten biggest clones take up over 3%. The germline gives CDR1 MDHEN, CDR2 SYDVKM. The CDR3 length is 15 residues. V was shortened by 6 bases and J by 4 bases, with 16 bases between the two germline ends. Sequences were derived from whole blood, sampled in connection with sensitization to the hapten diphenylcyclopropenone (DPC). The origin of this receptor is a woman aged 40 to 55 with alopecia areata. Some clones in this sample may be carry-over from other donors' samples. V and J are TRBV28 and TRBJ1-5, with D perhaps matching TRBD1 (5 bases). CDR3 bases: TGTGCCAGCAGCCCGGGGGGGAAGACTAATCAGCCCCAGCATTTT. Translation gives CASSPGGKTNQPQHF.